Below, 20 T cell receptor beta chains from the same sample are listed, as sequenced in a study of blood T cells in healthy people across ages. A second roughly 7 to 12 cycle PCR used barcoded and J-beta primers. MiXCR, applied by TCRdb to the 5' RACE reads, yields one record per CDR3 protein. There are more than 450,000 distinct CDR3 sequences in the sample; over 25% occur only once, and about 3.3% lies in the top ten. Another study also made use of these data, one on T cells of mothers and their children.

Sequenced material: blood. These receptor sequences come from a boy between 2 and 10 years old in good health.

The CDR3 region has the DNA TGCAGTGCTAGAGGCGGCCGGGACTCCGTATCAGCCGGGGAGCTGTTTTTT. This gives the protein CSARGGRDSVSAGELFF. V and J are TRBV20-1 and TRBJ2-2; TRBD2 is a possible D gene (6 bases). Germline-derived CDR1 and CDR2 are DFQATT and SNEGSKA (reference sequence). The CDR3 covers 17 residues. With 1 base removed from V and 6 bases from J, the gap between germline ends came to 21 bases.

The chain couples TRBV7-9 to TRBJ2-1; 10 bases are shared with TRBD2. Germline lookup yields CDR1 SEHNR and CDR2 FQNEAQ (reference sequence). J gave up 7 bases and V 6 bases, and 12 bases lay outside the gene matches. CDR3 length: 16 amino acids. Written as DNA, the CDR3 is TGTGCCAGCAGAGGAAGCGGGGGGGCCCTCGGAAATGAGCAGTTCTTC. Protein product: CASRGSGGALGNEQFF.

The chain recombines TRBV2 with TRBJ2-5; TRBD1 aligns across 12 bases. The CDR3 totals 14 residues. Looked up from germline, CDR1 is SNHLY and CDR2 is FYNNEI. V shed 6 bases, J shed 4 bases, and the junction held 3 bases outside the gene matches. The CDR3: CASSRDRGLETQYF. In nucleotides, the CDR3 is TGTGCCAGCAGCCGGGACAGGGGGCTAGAGACCCAGTACTTC.

This chain joins TRBV4-1 and TRBJ1-6; tentatively, D is TRBD1 (6 bases). V lost 1 base to trimming and J lost 10 bases, with 14 bases between them. Per germline, CDR1 MGHRA and CDR2 YSYEKL. The CDR3 extends over 15 amino acids. The chain's CDR3 is CASSQGTAGYSPLHF. The CDR3 DNA sequence: TGCGCCAGCAGCCAAGGGACAGCTGGCTACTCACCCCTCCACTTT.

The sample holds a few counts of this clonotype. V usage is TRBV29-1 and J usage is TRBJ2-2; D not resolved. The CDR3 length is 11 residues. CDR1 and CDR2 from the germline V gene are SQVTM and ANQGSEA. Trimming left V 6 bases short and J 6 bases short, with 8 bases between. The CDR3 loop is CSVIRAGELFF. The CDR3 DNA is TGCAGCGTGATCCGGGCCGGGGAGCTGTTTTTT.

The chain recombines TRBV5-1 with TRBJ1-2; D gene unclear. The CDR3 extends over 13 amino acids. Germline values: CDR1 SGHRS, CDR2 YFSETQ. Deletions cut 0 bases from V and 6 bases from J, with 9 bases between. CDR3 bases: TGCGCCAGCAGCTTGGGGGATGCAAATGGCTACACCTTC. Protein sequence: CASSLGDANGYTF.

This clonotype was recorded once. This may be a read error: a much more frequent sequence differs by one nucleotide. The V call is TRBV30, the J call TRBJ2-1; D call uncertain. The CDR3 has 16 amino acids. Germline CDR1 is GTSNPN and CDR2 is SVGIG (reference sequence). Trimming left V 2 bases short and J 2 bases short, with 16 bases between. The DNA for the CDR3 is TGTGCCTGGAGTCGTAGTTTGGTGGGCCCCTACAATGAGCAGTTCTTC. Residues: CAWSRSLVGPYNEQFF.

The genes are TRBV9 and TRBJ1-2; perhaps TRBD1 as D (5 bases). CDR3 length: 15 residues. Germline lookup yields CDR1 SGDLS and CDR2 YYNGEE. Trimming left V 3 bases short and J 4 bases short, with 16 bases between. The CDR3 DNA sequence: TGTGCCAGCAGCGCTGCAGGGAGAGAAGGCTATGGCTACACCTTC. This translates into CASSAAGREGYGYTF.

This clonotype has just a few counts. The V gene is TRBV20-1, the J gene TRBJ2-1, with D tentatively TRBD1 (6 bases). V was cut by 0 bases and J by 2 bases, with 14 bases left in between. CDR1 and CDR2 from the germline V gene are DFQATT and SNEGSKA (reference sequence). This CDR3 comprises 16 residues. The CDR3 DNA reads TGCAGTGCTAGAGATATTGGGGGCTCAGCCTACAATGAGCAGTTCTTC. Amino acid sequence: CSARDIGGSAYNEQFF.

In its sample, this clonotype was seen a few times. The V and J genes are TRBV12-3 or TRBV12-4 and TRBJ2-5, with TRBD1 as a possible D gene (6 bases). The CDR3 loop spans 13 amino acids. The V end was cut by 6 bases, the J end by 3 bases, with 11 bases between. The CDR3 loop reads CASRVPGEETQYF. The CDR3 DNA reads as TGTGCCAGCAGGGTCCCAGGGGAAGAGACCCAGTACTTC.

This clonotype was seen repeatedly, ten times or more. The chain couples TRBV4-1 to TRBJ2-2, with D perhaps matching TRBD2 (6 bases). The CDR3 totals 16 residues. V was pared by 8 bases and J by 1 base, with 17 bases between. Germline CDR1 is MGHRA and CDR2 is YSYEKL. This CDR3 is CASEPSGVQNTGELFF. As DNA, the CDR3 is TGCGCCAGCGAACCATCGGGAGTCCAGAACACCGGGGAGCTGTTTTTT.

Only a few counts were recorded for this clonotype. The V call is TRBV20-1, the J call TRBJ1-6; TRBD1 might be the D (6 bases). Trimming cost V 0 bases and J 10 bases, with 16 bases left between them. The CDR3 contains 15 residues. CDR1 is DFQATT, CDR2 SNEGSKA, per germline (reference sequence). The DNA of the CDR3 is TGCAGTGCTAGAGAGTTACAGGGACCGGAGTCACCCCTCCACTTT. Its protein is CSARELQGPESPLHF.

The chain uses TRBV20-1 and TRBJ2-5; 10 bases match TRBD2. The tail of the sequence fits TRBJ2-1 better, so the J call may be wrong. The germline gives CDR1 DFQATT, CDR2 SNEGSKA (reference sequence). The CDR3 spans 17 residues. This CDR3 is CSARVSSGRKPYNEQFF. CDR3 sequence (DNA): TGCAGTGCTAGAGTTAGTAGCGGGAGGAAGCCGTACAATGAGCAGTTCTTC.

The CDR3 nucleotides are TGTGCCATCAGTGGGAGGATGGGAGGGGGCCACAGCTACGAGCAGTACTTC. Its protein is CAISGRMGGGHSYEQYF. This chain connects TRBV10-3 to TRBJ2-7; D possibly matches TRBD1 or TRBD2 (7 bases each). Per germline, CDR1 ENHRY and CDR2 SYGVKD. The CDR3 runs 17 residues. The V end lost 4 bases, the J end lost 3 bases, and 22 bases lay between the germline ends.

V gene TRBV7-8 combines with J gene TRBJ1-4; the match to TRBD1 covers 8 bases. The CDR3 runs to 15 residues. CDR1 and CDR2 from the germline V gene are SGHVS and FQNEAQ. After removal of 3 bases from V and 5 bases from J, the junction contained 5 bases not matched to a gene. CDR3 protein: CASSFTGGRNEKLFF. As DNA, the CDR3 is TGTGCCAGCAGCTTCACAGGGGGGAGAAATGAAAAACTGTTTTTT.

This chain uses TRBV13 with TRBJ2-5; maybe TRBD1 (6 bases). Trimming cost V 5 bases and J 5 bases, with 18 bases left between them. Germline loops: CDR1 PRHDT, CDR2 FYEKMQ (reference sequence). This CDR3 is built from 15 residues. This chain's CDR3 is CASSARGSLRETQYF. The DNA of the CDR3 is TGTGCCAGCAGCGCCAGGGGCTCGCTAAGGGAGACCCAGTACTTC.

The genes are TRBV29-1 and TRBJ2-2; perhaps TRBD1 as D (6 bases). The CDR3 extends over 16 amino acids. Trimming removed 0 bases from V and 8 bases from J, with 19 bases in between. Germline assignment: CDR1 SQVTM and CDR2 ANQGSEA. CDR3 sequence reads: CSVEDRSGHDRGELFF. The CDR3 nucleotides are TGCAGCGTTGAAGATAGAAGCGGCCACGACAGGGGGGAGCTGTTTTTT.

The gene calls are TRBV6-2 or TRBV6-3 and TRBJ2-5; D gene ambiguous. The J call may be mistaken, given a closer DNA end match to TRBJ2-7. The V gene's germline CDR1 is MNHEY and CDR2 SVGEGT. The CDR3 runs 17 residues. CDR3 protein: CASSPPLTVYLFYEQYF. The CDR3 DNA reads as TGTGCCAGCAGCCCTCCCCTGACCGTCTACCTTTTTTACGAGCAGTACTTC.

The chain has TRBV5-1 and TRBJ1-1; D may be TRBD1 (5 bases). Looked up from germline, CDR1 is SGHRS and CDR2 is YFSETQ. The CDR3 runs 14 residues. The germline V and J ends were trimmed by 0 bases and 6 bases, with 12 bases remaining between them. The CDR3 DNA sequence: TGCGCCAGCAGCTTGGGAGGCGGGGGGGCTGAAGCTTTCTTT. This codes for CASSLGGGGAEAFF.

The CDR3 DNA reads TGTGCCAGCAGCTTAAACGAGGAGGCCCAGTACTTC. Its translation: CASSLNEEAQYF. The rearrangement links TRBV7-2 to TRBJ2-5; possibly TRBD2 for D (5 bases). CDR3 length: 12 amino acids. V was shortened by 2 bases and J by 9 bases, with 10 bases between the two germline ends. Germline CDR1 is SGHTA and CDR2 is FQGNSA.